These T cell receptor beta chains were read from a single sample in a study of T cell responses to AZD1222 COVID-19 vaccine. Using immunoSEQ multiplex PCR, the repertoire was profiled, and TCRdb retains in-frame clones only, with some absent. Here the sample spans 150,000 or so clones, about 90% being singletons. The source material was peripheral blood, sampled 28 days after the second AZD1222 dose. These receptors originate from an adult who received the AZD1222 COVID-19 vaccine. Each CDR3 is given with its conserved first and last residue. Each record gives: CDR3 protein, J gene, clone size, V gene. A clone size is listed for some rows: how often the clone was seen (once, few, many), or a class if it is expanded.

CASRPGLAGYNEQFF,TRBJ2-1,NA,TRBV3-1/TRBV3-2
CASSLGLEAFF,TRBJ1-1,NA,TRBV11-2
CASSPGGGHTEAFF,TRBJ1-1,once,TRBV11-3
CASSYSGTAAEKLFF,TRBJ1-4,NA,TRBV6-5
CASTLDRSGANVLTF,TRBJ2-6,NA,TRBV25-1
CAWTPSGQGPQHF,TRBJ1-5,NA,TRBV30
CASRPLIGGNEQFF,TRBJ2-1,NA,TRBV5-5
CASSSLQGLRGELFF,TRBJ2-2,NA,TRBV5-4
CASSRTGNNSPLHF,TRBJ1-6,NA,TRBV4-1
CASSPRTNTGELFF,TRBJ2-2,NA,TRBV5-1
CASSLLVGTGYNEQFF,TRBJ2-1,NA,TRBV7-9
CASSLGPGSRSSYNSPLHF,TRBJ1-6,NA,TRBV5-6
CASSPRGQGITDTQYF,TRBJ2-3,NA,TRBV7-9
CASSLPTGLEEQYF,TRBJ2-7,NA,TRBV5-1
CASSLQGAPIGAFF,TRBJ1-1,NA,TRBV28
CASSYTGVPRETQYF,TRBJ2-5,few,TRBV6-5
CASSYSRLVGEQYF,TRBJ2-7,NA,TRBV6-5
CASSLVAARNTEAFF,TRBJ1-1,NA,TRBV11-2